The entry below describes one TCR beta chain. What it binds is unknown. Trimming removed 10 bases from V and 4 bases from J; junction bases left unmatched: 9. This CDR3 comprises 13 residues. The germline CDR1 and CDR2 sequences are LNHDA and SQIVND (reference sequence). These data belong to a study of cytomegalovirus exposure and HLA in healthy donors. The study's findings and limits: Researchers counted around 180 TCR beta chains as cytomegalovirus-associated. One cluster of highly shared sequence variants probably arose as a sequencing artifact. Later analysis associated a missense DCLRE1C variant with TCR beta V- and J-gene trimming. Rarity characterized most TCR sequences, yet some public TCRs appeared in many donors.

The PCR contained 60 Vbeta and 13 Jbeta primers. Produced via immunoSEQ multiplex PCR; TCRdb's table is partial and in-frame only. The sample carries roughly 200,000 clones, 70% to 80% recorded once. This chain joins TRBV19 and TRBJ1-2, with 7 bases identical to TRBD1. The sequence derives from a woman aged 25 to 39 in good health and CMV-seropositive. Input material: PBMCs. Written as DNA, the CDR3 is TGTGCCACCCTGTCCCGGGACAGCTATGGCTACACCTTC. Residues: CATLSRDSYGYTF.